This T cell receptor (beta chain) was obtained from a study of T cell responses to AZD1222 COVID-19 vaccine. On this clone itself: Its antigen is undetermined.

Looked up from germline, CDR1 is SGDLS and CDR2 is YYNGEE. The CDR3 extends over 13 amino acids. V was pared by 0 bases and J by 3 bases, with 1 base between. Overall study findings and caveats: It should be noted that donors were predominantly white British and more often female, and clonal diversity was possibly underestimated. The repertoires were collected only after the peak T cell response.

This table comes from immunoSEQ multiplex PCR, and its TCRdb copy is limited to in-frame clones, with some not included. The repertoire holds 55,000 to 80,000 clones, with over 80% as singletons. The genes are TRBV9 and TRBJ2-6; D not resolved. The source of this sequence is an adult in good health. Material: peripheral blood, obtained on day 0 of AZD1222 vaccination. The CDR3, as DNA: TGTGCCAGCAGCGTAGATGGGGCCAACGTCCTGACTTTC. Its protein product is CASSVDGANVLTF.